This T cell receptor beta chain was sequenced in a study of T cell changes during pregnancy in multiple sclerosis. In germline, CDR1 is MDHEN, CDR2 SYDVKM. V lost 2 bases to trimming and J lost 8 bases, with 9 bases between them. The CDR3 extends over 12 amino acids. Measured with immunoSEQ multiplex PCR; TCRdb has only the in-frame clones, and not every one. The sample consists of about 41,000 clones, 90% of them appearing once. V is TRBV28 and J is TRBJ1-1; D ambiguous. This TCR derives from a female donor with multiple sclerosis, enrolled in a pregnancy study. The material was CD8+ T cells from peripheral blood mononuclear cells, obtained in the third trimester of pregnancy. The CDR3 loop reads CASSLGHEEAFF. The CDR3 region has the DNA TGTGCCAGCAGTTTAGGGCACGAAGAAGCTTTCTTT.